This is a list of T cell receptor beta chains from one sample in a study of human T cells and chemical hapten exposure. TCRdb reanalysed the RACE reads using MiXCR and keeps one entry per CDR3 protein. The sample holds 340,000 or so distinct CDR3 sequences; around 7% are singletons and the top ten take about 8%. This material consisted of whole blood, taken in connection with sensitization to the hapten diphenylcyclopropenone (DPC). Source of these receptors: a woman between 18 and 29 years old with alopecia areata. Some clones in this sample may be carry-over from other donors' samples. Each CDR3 is given with its conserved first and last residue. Fields, in order: clone size, V gene, D gene, J gene, CDR3 DNA, CDR3 protein. A D gene is named only where the DNA matches it firmly. Clone size appears in some rows only: once, few, many, or a class for an expanded clone.

clone size: few
V gene: TRBV4-3
D gene: TRBD2
J gene: TRBJ2-1
CDR3 DNA: TGCGCCAGCAGCCAAGGTGAAGGACTAGCAAATGTCAATGAGCAGTTCTTC
CDR3 protein: CASSQGEGLANVNEQFF

clone size: many
V gene: TRBV6-2/TRBV6-3
D gene: TRBD2
J gene: TRBJ2-4
CDR3 DNA: TGTGCCAGCAGTTACAAGCGGGGGCCAAAAAACATTCAGTACTTC
CDR3 protein: CASSYKRGPKNIQYF

clone size: .
V gene: TRBV14
D gene: .
J gene: TRBJ2-7
CDR3 DNA: TGTGCCAGCAGCCAAGAAGTCGTCCCTCCGCCCCCACTAATTAGCTCCTACGAGCAGTACTTC
CDR3 protein: CASSQEVVPPPPLISSYEQYF

clone size: few
V gene: TRBV7-2
D gene: .
J gene: TRBJ2-5
CDR3 DNA: TGTGCCAGCAGCTTGGGCAGCCTTGTCCAAGAGACCCAGTACTTC
CDR3 protein: CASSLGSLVQETQYF

clone size: many
V gene: TRBV7-8
D gene: TRBD2
J gene: TRBJ2-7
CDR3 DNA: TGTGCCAGCAGCTTCTCAGGACTAGCGGGGGAAGAAACGTACTTC
CDR3 protein: CASSFSGLAGEETYF

clone size: .
V gene: TRBV6-2/TRBV6-3
D gene: TRBD1
J gene: TRBJ1-2
CDR3 DNA: TGTGCCAGCAGTTACTCGACAGGGGTCTATGGCTACACCTTC
CDR3 protein: CASSYSTGVYGYTF

clone size: .
V gene: TRBV6-5
D gene: .
J gene: TRBJ1-1
CDR3 DNA: TGTGCCAGCAGTTACTCGAGTGTGGGTGAAGCTTTCTTT
CDR3 protein: CASSYSSVGEAFF

clone size: .
V gene: TRBV5-1
D gene: TRBD1
J gene: TRBJ2-5
CDR3 DNA: TGCGCCAGCAGCCGACAAACAGGGGCCCAAGAGACCCAGTACTTC
CDR3 protein: CASSRQTGAQETQYF

clone size: many
V gene: TRBV7-9
D gene: .
J gene: TRBJ2-7
CDR3 DNA: TGTGCCAGCAGCCCGGGACTCGGAGACGCCTACGAGCAGTACTTC
CDR3 protein: CASSPGLGDAYEQYF

clone size: few
V gene: TRBV7-2
D gene: TRBD2
J gene: TRBJ2-3
CDR3 DNA: TGTGCCAGCAGCCCACGACTAGCGGGGGGGCGGGGCACAGATACGCAGTATTTT
CDR3 protein: CASSPRLAGGRGTDTQYF

clone size: many
V gene: TRBV4-2
D gene: .
J gene: TRBJ1-4
CDR3 DNA: TGTGCCAGCAGCCAAGATTCAGGGGCCCCGAATGAAAAACTGTTTTTT
CDR3 protein: CASSQDSGAPNEKLFF